Listed below are T cell receptor beta chains from one sample, sequenced in a study of CD8+CD57+ T cells in acquired aplastic anemia. In TCRdb, the reads were re-called with MiXCR into one record per CDR3 protein. The table shows fewer than 200,000 distinct CDR3 sequences, with over 70% occurring only once. Input material: sorted CD4+, CD8+, or CD8+CD57+ T cells (not recorded which) from PBMCs. The receptors shown here come from a human donor with aplastic anemia. Both conserved end residues are part of each CDR3. Each record gives: J gene, D gene, V gene, CDR3 length, clone size, CDR3 protein, CDR3 DNA. A D gene is named only where the DNA matches it firmly. Not every row has a clone size; where given, it reads once, few, many or a size class.

J gene: TRBJ2-7; D gene: .; V gene: TRBV7-3; CDR3 length: 14; clone size: few; CDR3 protein: CASSLSGPLYEQYF; CDR3 DNA: TGTGCCAGCAGCTTATCCGGACCTCTCTACGAGCAGTACTTC
J gene: TRBJ2-7; D gene: TRBD1; V gene: TRBV19; CDR3 length: 14; clone size: .; CDR3 protein: CASSFRDRGPEQYF; CDR3 DNA: TGTGCCAGTAGTTTCCGGGACAGGGGGCCCGAGCAGTACTTC
J gene: TRBJ1-1; D gene: .; V gene: TRBV4-1; CDR3 length: 17; clone size: .; CDR3 protein: CASSGNGLGHLNTEAFF; CDR3 DNA: TGCGCCAGCAGCGGAAATGGTCTGGGACACTTGAACACTGAAGCTTTCTTT
J gene: TRBJ2-5; D gene: TRBD1; V gene: TRBV6-4; CDR3 length: 16; clone size: .; CDR3 protein: CASSDGTGPNQEAQYF; CDR3 DNA: TGTGCCAGCAGTGACGGGACAGGGCCGAACCAAGAGGCCCAGTACTTC
J gene: TRBJ1-6; D gene: .; V gene: TRBV6-5; CDR3 length: 17; clone size: .; CDR3 protein: CASSYSGAPKGNSPLHF; CDR3 DNA: TGTGCTAGCAGTTACTCTGGCGCCCCTAAAGGGAATTCACCCCTCCACTTT
J gene: TRBJ2-7; D gene: .; V gene: TRBV2; CDR3 length: 16; clone size: .; CDR3 protein: CASTRNAGQNLEEQYF; CDR3 DNA: TGTGCCAGTACCCGCAACGCCGGACAGAATCTTGAAGAGCAGTACTTC
J gene: TRBJ1-6; D gene: .; V gene: TRBV12-3/TRBV12-4; CDR3 length: 13; clone size: once; CDR3 protein: CASSSVSRSPLHF; CDR3 DNA: TGTGCCAGCAGTTCGGTCAGTCGGTCTCCCCTCCACTTT
J gene: TRBJ1-5; D gene: .; V gene: TRBV20-1; CDR3 length: 12; clone size: .; CDR3 protein: CSAREGGQPQHF; CDR3 DNA: TGCAGTGCTAGGGAGGGGGGCCAGCCCCAGCATTTT
J gene: TRBJ1-3; D gene: .; V gene: TRBV24-1; CDR3 length: 12; clone size: .; CDR3 protein: CATMRGAGSLYF; CDR3 DNA: TGTGCCACCATGAGGGGGGCCGGGTCTTTATATTTT
J gene: TRBJ2-7; D gene: .; V gene: TRBV29-1; CDR3 length: 11; clone size: .; CDR3 protein: CSVARTYEQYF; CDR3 DNA: TGCAGCGTTGCCCGAACCTACGAGCAGTACTTC
J gene: TRBJ1-6; D gene: .; V gene: TRBV7-3; CDR3 length: 14; clone size: few; CDR3 protein: CASSLGLNGSPLHF; CDR3 DNA: TGTGCCAGCAGCCTAGGTCTAAACGGCTCACCCCTCCACTTT
J gene: TRBJ1-3; D gene: .; V gene: TRBV19; CDR3 length: 16; clone size: few; CDR3 protein: CASSTIRILSGNTIYF; CDR3 DNA: TGTGCCAGTAGTACCATCAGAATACTCTCTGGAAACACCATATATTTT
J gene: TRBJ2-7; D gene: .; V gene: TRBV15; CDR3 length: 15; clone size: .; CDR3 protein: CATSRDAADTYEQYF; CDR3 DNA: TGTGCCACCAGCAGAGATGCGGCGGATACTTACGAGCAGTACTTC
J gene: TRBJ1-2; D gene: .; V gene: TRBV6-6; CDR3 length: 13; clone size: many; CDR3 protein: CASSPREGYGYTF; CDR3 DNA: TGTGCCAGCAGTCCTAGGGAAGGCTATGGCTACACCTTC
J gene: TRBJ2-7; D gene: .; V gene: TRBV7-2; CDR3 length: 13; clone size: .; CDR3 protein: CASSPGWVNEQYF; CDR3 DNA: TGTGCCAGCAGCCCGGGGTGGGTAAACGAGCAGTACTTC
J gene: TRBJ2-5; D gene: .; V gene: TRBV4-2; CDR3 length: 15; clone size: .; CDR3 protein: CASSQDNGGGETQYF; CDR3 DNA: TGTGCCAGCAGCCAAGATAACGGGGGCGGGGAGACCCAGTACTTC
J gene: TRBJ2-7; D gene: .; V gene: TRBV2; CDR3 length: 10; clone size: few; CDR3 protein: CASSVGEQYF; CDR3 DNA: TGTGCCAGCAGTGTGGGGGAGCAGTACTTC
J gene: TRBJ2-3; D gene: .; V gene: TRBV25-1; CDR3 length: 12; clone size: .; CDR3 protein: CASSGSTDTQYF; CDR3 DNA: TGTGCCAGCAGTGGGAGCACAGATACGCAGTATTTT
J gene: TRBJ2-6; D gene: .; V gene: TRBV20-1; CDR3 length: 15; clone size: .; CDR3 protein: CSASLEGTGANVLTF; CDR3 DNA: TGCAGTGCTAGTCTTGAAGGAACTGGGGCCAACGTCCTGACTTTC
J gene: TRBJ2-7; D gene: .; V gene: TRBV9; CDR3 length: 14; clone size: .; CDR3 protein: CASRVGGGLHEQYF; CDR3 DNA: TGTGCCAGCAGGGTTGGGGGTGGGCTCCACGAGCAGTACTTC
J gene: TRBJ1-2; D gene: .; V gene: TRBV14; CDR3 length: 14; clone size: .; CDR3 protein: CASSQDGRNYGYTF; CDR3 DNA: TGTGCCAGCAGCCAGGACGGGAGGAACTATGGCTACACCTTC
J gene: TRBJ2-5; D gene: .; V gene: TRBV5-1; CDR3 length: 14; clone size: .; CDR3 protein: CASSLAARQETQYF; CDR3 DNA: TGCGCCAGCAGCTTGGCGGCTCGTCAAGAGACCCAGTACTTC
J gene: TRBJ2-7; D gene: .; V gene: TRBV6-5; CDR3 length: 14; clone size: few; CDR3 protein: CASSFNGGLYEQYF; CDR3 DNA: TGTGCCAGCAGTTTCAACGGGGGCCTCTACGAGCAGTACTTC
J gene: TRBJ2-1; D gene: TRBD2; V gene: TRBV20-1; CDR3 length: 15; clone size: .; CDR3 protein: CSAQIGTSGRNEQFF; CDR3 DNA: TGCAGTGCGCAAATCGGGACTAGCGGGAGGAATGAGCAGTTCTTC
J gene: TRBJ1-1; D gene: .; V gene: TRBV7-9; CDR3 length: 14; clone size: .; CDR3 protein: CASTLEVLGTEAFF; CDR3 DNA: TGTGCCAGCACCTTGGAGGTCCTCGGCACTGAAGCTTTCTTT
J gene: TRBJ2-7; D gene: TRBD1; V gene: TRBV4-3; CDR3 length: 14; clone size: .; CDR3 protein: CASSQGAGGDEQYF; CDR3 DNA: TGCGCCAGCAGCCAAGGTGCAGGGGGCGACGAGCAGTACTTC
J gene: TRBJ2-2; D gene: TRBD2; V gene: TRBV2; CDR3 length: 15; clone size: .; CDR3 protein: CASSVAGGSTGELFF; CDR3 DNA: TGTGCCAGCAGCGTAGCGGGGGGCAGCACCGGGGAGCTGTTTTTT
J gene: TRBJ2-7; D gene: .; V gene: TRBV7-8; CDR3 length: 8; clone size: .; CDR3 protein: CGSRDSNF; CDR3 DNA: TGTGGCTCTCGAGACAGTAACTTC
J gene: TRBJ2-3; D gene: .; V gene: TRBV6-5; CDR3 length: 12; clone size: .; CDR3 protein: CASSYEGDTQYF; CDR3 DNA: TGTGCCAGCAGTTACGAGGGAGACACGCAGTATTTT
J gene: TRBJ1-1; D gene: .; V gene: TRBV7-9; CDR3 length: 15; clone size: few; CDR3 protein: CASSFSGNMNTEAFF; CDR3 DNA: TGTGCCAGCAGCTTTTCAGGGAATATGAACACTGAAGCTTTCTTT
J gene: TRBJ1-6; D gene: .; V gene: TRBV5-6; CDR3 length: 14; clone size: .; CDR3 protein: CASSLTLYNSPLHF; CDR3 DNA: TGTGCCAGCAGCTTGACCCTCTATAATTCACCCCTCCACTTT
J gene: TRBJ1-2; D gene: .; V gene: TRBV2; CDR3 length: 12; clone size: .; CDR3 protein: CASSEQAYGYTF; CDR3 DNA: TGTGCCAGCAGTGAACAGGCTTATGGCTACACCTTC
J gene: TRBJ1-3; D gene: .; V gene: TRBV20-1; CDR3 length: 18; clone size: .; CDR3 protein: CSARNLGTTSFSGNTIYF; CDR3 DNA: TGCAGTGCAAGGAACCTCGGGACAACCAGTTTCTCTGGAAACACCATATATTTT
J gene: TRBJ2-7; D gene: .; V gene: TRBV20-1; CDR3 length: 12; clone size: few; CDR3 protein: CSAAGQSYEQYF; CDR3 DNA: TGCAGTGCTGCGGGACAGTCCTACGAGCAGTACTTC
J gene: TRBJ2-1; D gene: .; V gene: TRBV2; CDR3 length: 15; clone size: .; CDR3 protein: CASGLGVHIYNEQFF; CDR3 DNA: TGTGCCAGCGGACTCGGTGTACACATCTACAATGAGCAGTTCTTC
J gene: TRBJ2-5; D gene: TRBD2; V gene: TRBV9; CDR3 length: 16; clone size: .; CDR3 protein: CASSVVERGGSETQYF; CDR3 DNA: TGTGCCAGCAGCGTAGTGGAACGGGGGGGCTCAGAGACCCAGTACTTC
J gene: TRBJ1-6; D gene: .; V gene: TRBV20-1; CDR3 length: 15; clone size: .; CDR3 protein: CSASRGLSKDSPLHF; CDR3 DNA: TGCAGTGCCAGCAGGGGTTTGTCCAAAGATTCACCCCTCCACTTT
J gene: TRBJ1-6; D gene: TRBD1; V gene: TRBV15; CDR3 length: 15; clone size: .; CDR3 protein: CATSSRQGARSPLHF; CDR3 DNA: TGTGCCACCAGCAGCCGACAGGGAGCCCGCTCACCCCTCCACTTT
J gene: TRBJ1-6; D gene: TRBD1; V gene: TRBV5-1; CDR3 length: 13; clone size: few; CDR3 protein: CASGRTGDSPLHF; CDR3 DNA: TGCGCCAGCGGAAGGACAGGGGATTCACCCCTCCACTTT
J gene: TRBJ2-7; D gene: .; V gene: TRBV24-1; CDR3 length: 12; clone size: .; CDR3 protein: CATSEGRYEQYF; CDR3 DNA: TGTGCCACCAGTGAGGGCAGGTACGAGCAGTACTTC
J gene: TRBJ2-7; D gene: TRBD1; V gene: TRBV10-3; CDR3 length: 13; clone size: .; CDR3 protein: CAIRSGQAYEQYF; CDR3 DNA: TGTGCCATCAGGTCCGGACAGGCCTACGAGCAGTACTTC
J gene: TRBJ2-6; D gene: .; V gene: TRBV5-6; CDR3 length: 16; clone size: .; CDR3 protein: CASSLFQGNGANVLTF; CDR3 DNA: TGTGCCAGCAGCTTGTTCCAGGGCAACGGGGCCAACGTCCTGACTTTC
J gene: TRBJ1-6; D gene: TRBD1; V gene: TRBV19; CDR3 length: 13; clone size: few; CDR3 protein: CATSYRTGAALHF; CDR3 DNA: TGTGCCACCTCGTACCGGACAGGGGCTGCCCTCCACTTT
J gene: TRBJ2-3; D gene: .; V gene: TRBV7-9; CDR3 length: 13; clone size: .; CDR3 protein: CASSARLSDTQYF; CDR3 DNA: TGTGCCAGCAGCGCCAGACTCTCAGATACGCAGTATTTT
J gene: TRBJ1-1; D gene: .; V gene: TRBV10-3; CDR3 length: 14; clone size: .; CDR3 protein: CAISGREPNTEAFF; CDR3 DNA: TGTGCCATCAGTGGCCGTGAACCGAACACTGAAGCTTTCTTT
J gene: TRBJ1-6; D gene: .; V gene: TRBV13; CDR3 length: 13; clone size: .; CDR3 protein: CASSLARSVALHF; CDR3 DNA: TGTGCCAGCAGCTTAGCCCGCAGTGTGGCCCTCCACTTT
J gene: TRBJ2-7; D gene: .; V gene: TRBV7-9; CDR3 length: 15; clone size: .; CDR3 protein: CASSLARRGGYEQYF; CDR3 DNA: TGTGCCAGCAGCTTAGCTAGGCGGGGAGGATACGAGCAGTACTTC
J gene: TRBJ1-1; D gene: .; V gene: TRBV16; CDR3 length: 13; clone size: .; CDR3 protein: CASSNQQNTEAFF; CDR3 DNA: TGTGCCAGCAGCAATCAACAAAACACTGAAGCTTTCTTT